Included here is one T cell receptor beta chain sequence, with context. No antigen is known for it. The PCR ran on 60 Vbeta and 13 Jbeta primers. How the authors handled the data: As a later analysis found, there were tens of millions of unique TCR beta chains, of which about 10 million were shared. Method: immunoSEQ multiplex PCR; TCRdb's copy keeps in-frame clones and lacks some. The DNA was the basis for D and trimming; V, J and clone size are from that table. This table has 100,000 to 150,000 clones, about 85% appearing once. The record originates from a study of cytomegalovirus exposure and HLA in healthy donors. The study, taken as a whole, reports: Sequencing artifact likely explains a cluster of highly shared sequence variants. Per published accounts, TCR beta sequences correctly predicted the HLA-A and HLA-B alleles of most subjects. The study flagged some 170 TCR beta chains as cytomegalovirus-associated.

The CDR3 covers 15 residues. V shed 4 bases, J shed 5 bases, and the junction held 6 bases outside the gene matches. Germline loops: CDR1 SGHRS, CDR2 YFSETQ. The origin of this receptor is a man aged 18 to 30 in good health and CMV-seropositive. The V and J genes are TRBV5-1 and TRBJ2-1, with TRBD1 matching 10 bases. Specimen: PBMCs. The DNA for the CDR3 is TGCGCCAGCAGCCTCGGGACAGGGGACCACAATGAGCAGTTCTTC. Translation: CASSLGTGDHNEQFF.